These 10 T cell receptor beta chains were all obtained from the same sample, sequenced in a study of identical twins. One entry per CDR3 protein, called by TCRdb with MiXCR from the 5' RACE reads. This sample yields about 480,000 distinct CDR3 sequences, of which approximately 15% are seen a single time; around 0.57% belongs to the top ten. These data were also filed under a second study, of yellow fever vaccine responses in identical twins.

Sequenced: CD4+ T cells sorted from blood. These receptors came from a young woman in good health.

The CDR3 protein is CASLALGASTDTQYF. The CDR3 nucleotides read TGTGCCAGCCTAGCTTTGGGGGCAAGCACAGATACGCAGTATTTT. The chain uses TRBV7-9 and TRBJ2-3; the D gene is possibly TRBD1 (6 bases). The ends were cut back, 8 bases at V and 0 bases at J, with 15 bases in the middle. The germline CDR1 and CDR2 sequences are SEHNR and FQNEAQ (reference sequence). This CDR3 has 15 amino acids.

The chain combines TRBV7-9 with TRBJ2-1; D unresolved. The V end lost 5 bases, the J end lost 5 bases, and 16 bases lay between the germline ends. The length of the CDR3 is 15 residues. Germline V gives CDR1 SEHNR, CDR2 FQNEAQ (reference sequence). CDR3 protein: CASSPPGERDNEQFF. The DNA for the CDR3 is TGTGCCAGCAGCCCGCCCGGAGAACGGGACAATGAGCAGTTCTTC.

Many counts were recorded for this clonotype. The V call is TRBV5-1, the J call TRBJ2-5; 7 bases agree with TRBD1. With V trimmed by 4 bases and J by 4 bases, 4 bases remained unmatched. This CDR3 is built from 13 residues. CDR1 and CDR2 (germline): SGHRS, YFSETQ. CDR3 sequence reads: CASSAQGSETQYF. The CDR3 coding sequence is TGCGCCAGCAGCGCACAGGGGTCAGAGACCCAGTACTTC.

This clonotype turned up a few times. V is TRBV20-1 and J is TRBJ2-5; 11 nucleotides line up with TRBD1. Looked up from germline, CDR1 is DFQATT and CDR2 is SNEGSKA (reference sequence). V lost 6 bases and J lost 4; bases outside the gene matches: 4. The CDR3 contains 13 residues. Here the CDR3 reads CSAGTGGGETQYF. The CDR3 coding sequence is TGCAGTGCGGGGACAGGGGGAGGAGAGACCCAGTACTTC.

The chain employs TRBV27 and TRBJ2-5; TRBD2 agrees at 7 bases. CDR1 and CDR2 from the germline V gene are MNHEY and SMNVEV (reference sequence). The junction had 7 bases not matched to a gene; V was cut back by 4 bases and J by 5 bases. The CDR3 is 14 residues long. DNA of the CDR3: TGTGCCAGCAGTTCTCTAGCGGTGGAGGAGACCCAGTACTTC. Protein: CASSSLAVEETQYF.

Ten or more counts support this clonotype. This rearrangement joins TRBV6-2 or TRBV6-3 to TRBJ2-5; D possibly uses TRBD1 or TRBD2 (5 bases each). V lost 2 bases, J lost 8 bases, and 15 bases lay in between. The CDR3 is 14 amino acids. Per the germline V gene, CDR1 is MNHEY and CDR2 is SVGEGT. The CDR3 sequence is CASSYGTASGTQYF. The CDR3 DNA follows: TGTGCCAGCAGTTACGGGACGGCCAGCGGTACCCAGTACTTC.

This clonotype showed up just a few times. The chain recombines TRBV27 with TRBJ2-7; 7 nucleotides match TRBD1. Per the germline V gene, CDR1 is MNHEY and CDR2 is SMNVEV (reference sequence). CDR3 length: 14 amino acids. The V and J ends lost 7 bases and 1 base, in that order; junction bases with no gene match: 7. The CDR3 here is CASNRGGISYEQYF. CDR3 nucleotides: TGTGCCAGCAATCGAGGGGGCATTTCCTACGAGCAGTACTTC.

V is TRBV6-1 and J is TRBJ2-1; the match to TRBD2 covers 8 bases. Trimming took 5 bases from V and 6 from J; bases not matched to a gene: 3. Per the germline V gene, CDR1 is MNHNS and CDR2 is SASEGT. The CDR3 extends over 13 amino acids. The CDR3 here is CASSSAGGNEQFF. The CDR3 DNA reads TGTGCCAGCAGTAGCGCGGGGGGCAATGAGCAGTTCTTC.

This clonotype was counted ten times or more. The chain combines TRBV12-3 or TRBV12-4 with TRBJ2-1, with 10 bases lining up with TRBD2. The CDR3 contains 15 residues. V shed 3 bases, J shed 3 bases, and the junction held 2 bases outside the gene matches. CDR3 sequence: CASSFGLADYNEQFF. The CDR3 nucleotides are TGTGCCAGCAGTTTTGGACTAGCGGACTACAATGAGCAGTTCTTC.

This clonotype was counted many times. The chain recombines TRBV29-1 with TRBJ2-7; 8 bases align to TRBD1. CDR1 and CDR2 from the germline V gene are SQVTM and ANQGSEA. With V trimmed by 4 bases and J by 0 bases, 8 bases remained unmatched. This CDR3 region has 15 residues. The CDR3 DNA reads as TGCAGCGTTGTGACCGACAGGGGTAGCTCCTACGAGCAGTACTTC. It codes for CSVVTDRGSSYEQYF.